The clone carrying this T cell receptor (beta chain) was seen more than once but under ten times. A single record per CDR3 protein comes from TCRdb applying MiXCR to the 5' RACE reads. The data contain a few hundred thousand distinct CDR3 sequences, less than 20% of them singletons. This specimen belongs to a study of T cells after yellow fever vaccination. This CDR3 is built from 15 residues. The V end was cut by 1 base, the J end by 3 bases, with 9 bases between. The TCR sequence derives from a man between 18 and 35 years old who received the YFV17D yellow fever vaccine. The sample here was PBMCs, taken around 5 days after the first yellow fever vaccination. This chain links TRBV12-3 or TRBV12-4 with TRBJ2-2; D not certain. DNA for the CDR3: TGTGCCAGCAGTTTAGTACGCACCTACACCGGGGAGCTGTTTTTT. Protein product: CASSLVRTYTGELFF.